This T cell receptor beta chain was recorded in a study of T cell repertoires in cytomegalovirus infection. A word on this clonotype: Its antigen is as yet unknown.

This CDR3 is built from 14 residues. V was cut by 6 bases and J by 6 bases, with 14 bases left in between. Per the germline V gene, CDR1 is ENHRY and CDR2 is SYGVKD. In TCRdb, the reads were re-called with MiXCR into one record per CDR3 protein. The sample consists of 680,000 or so distinct CDR3 sequences, roughly 30% of them appearing once. This sequence joins TRBV10-3 and TRBJ2-2; maybe TRBD1 (6 bases). The TCR sequence derives from a human donor in good health (CMV status not recorded). Some clones in this sample may be carry-over from other donors' samples. The sample was cultured PBMCs, taken from culture after CMV antigen stimulation. The CDR3 bases are TGTGCCATCAGACTACAGGGTTTCGCCGGGGAGCTGTTTTTT. This translates into CAIRLQGFAGELFF.